The 18 T cell receptor beta chains given below trace back to one sample, sequenced in a study of blood T cell repertoires in COVID-19. The data were produced by immunoSEQ multiplex PCR, yet TCRdb's version contains in-frame clones alone and is incomplete. The table lists approximately 71,000 clones, roughly 78% of them singletons, with about 26% in the top ten. The specimen sequenced was peripheral blood. Receptor source: a man aged 60 to 69 with active or convalescent COVID-19.

The CDR3 DNA reads TGTGCCAGCAGTTTAGTCGGGGTGAGAGCTTTCTTT. Protein: CASSLVGVRAFF. The chain joins TRBV28 to TRBJ1-1; no firm D call. The germline V gene encodes CDR1 MDHEN and CDR2 SYDVKM. CDR3 length: 12 amino acids. V lost 2 bases and J lost 10, with 11 bases in between.

This clone was observed a single time. The chain links TRBV30 to TRBJ2-1; 9 bases are a match to TRBD2. Germline values: CDR1 GTSNPN, CDR2 SVGIG (reference sequence). Trimming at V came to 0 bases and at J to 8 bases, leaving 8 bases not matched to a gene. The CDR3 loop spans 15 amino acids. CDR3 region: CAWSVLAGGPDEQFF. In nucleotides, the CDR3 is TGTGCCTGGAGTGTACTCGCGGGGGGGCCCGATGAGCAGTTCTTC.

The rearrangement links TRBV5-5 to TRBJ1-2; 10 bases align to TRBD1. V gave up 4 bases and J gave up 2 bases; unmatched junction bases: 5. This CDR3 region has 15 residues. Looked up from germline, CDR1 is SGHKS and CDR2 is YYEKEE (reference sequence). In DNA, the CDR3 is TGTGCCAGCAGCCAGACAGGGGGCGCGAACTATGGCTACACCTTC. It yields the protein CASSQTGGANYGYTF.

This chain uses TRBV27 with TRBJ1-2, with a tentative D call TRBD1 (6 bases). Germline CDR1 is MNHEY and CDR2 is SMNVEV (reference sequence). V was cut by 5 bases and J by 8 bases, with 18 bases left in between. The CDR3 is 14 amino acids. The CDR3 reads CASSTQGPLSGYTF. CDR3 bases: TGTGCCAGCAGTACACAGGGCCCCTTATCGGGCTACACCTTC.

The chain uses TRBV19 and TRBJ1-1; D not resolved. Trimming cost V 3 bases and J 10 bases, with 24 bases left between them. CDR1 is LNHDA and CDR2 is SQIVND in the germline V gene (reference sequence). The CDR3 has 16 amino acids. The CDR3 nucleotides read TGTGCCAGTAGTATGGGTAATAGAGGTGGAAGAGAAGGAGCTTTCTTT. Residues: CASSMGNRGGREGAFF.

The V call is TRBV12-3 or TRBV12-4, the J call TRBJ2-2; D unclear. This CDR3 contains 13 residues. V shed 8 bases and J shed 0 bases, with 7 bases lying between them. The CDR3 bases are TGTGCCAGCGGGCTGCCGAACACCGGGGAGCTGTTTTTT. Its translation: CASGLPNTGELFF.

The gene calls are TRBV5-1 and TRBJ2-3; TRBD1 aligns across 7 bases. The J segment lost 4 bases and the V segment lost 6 bases, leaving 5 bases of the junction unmatched. Looked up from germline, CDR1 is SGHRS and CDR2 is YFSETQ. This CDR3 has 13 residues. In nucleotides, the CDR3 is TGCGCCAGCAAAGGACAGGATCCAGATACGCAGTATTTT. Translation gives CASKGQDPDTQYF.

The rearrangement uses TRBV9 and TRBJ2-7; 8 nucleotides match TRBD1. Germline V gives CDR1 SGDLS, CDR2 YYNGEE. The CDR3 totals 14 residues. After removal of 2 bases from V and 2 bases from J, the junction contained 3 bases not matched to a gene. CDR3 nucleotides: TGTGCCAGCAGCGTGCAGGGGGCCACCTACGAGCAGTACTTC. This codes for CASSVQGATYEQYF. Full variable domain (outside the CDR3, taken from reference TRBV9 and TRBJ2-7): DSGVTQTPKHLITATGQRVTLRCSPRSGDLSVYWYQQSLDQGLQFLIQYYNGEERAKGNILERFSAQQFPDLHSELNLSSLELGDSALYFCASSVQGATYEQYFGPGTRLTVT.

The gene calls are TRBV4-1 and TRBJ2-3; tentative D call: TRBD1 (6 bases). Germline V gene sequence: CDR1 MGHRA, CDR2 YSYEKL. Deletions cut 4 bases from V and 6 bases from J, with 8 bases between. The CDR3 totals 12 residues. The CDR3, as DNA: TGCGCCAGCAGCCTCAGGGGTGATACGCAGTATTTT. As protein: CASSLRGDTQYF.

The J gene is TRBJ2-5, the V gene TRBV15, with TRBD2 as a possible D gene (6 bases). Germline V gives CDR1 LNHNV, CDR2 YYDKDF (reference sequence). This CDR3 has 15 amino acids. V lost 4 bases and J lost 4, with 16 bases in between. The CDR3 loop reads CATSIWGTAGETQYF. The DNA for the CDR3 is TGTGCCACCAGCATCTGGGGGACTGCGGGAGAGACCCAGTACTTC.

The rearrangement joins TRBV27 to TRBJ2-3; D uncertain. The CDR3 sequence is 16 residues long. Trimming took 0 bases from V and 8 from J, leaving 18 bases between them. Germline values: CDR1 MNHEY, CDR2 SMNVEV (reference sequence). The CDR3: CASSLSPSTGSSTQYF. The CDR3 region has the DNA TGTGCCAGCAGTTTATCCCCGAGTACGGGTTCGTCTACGCAGTATTTT.

The chain recombines TRBV11-3 with TRBJ2-7; 8 bases map to TRBD1. The CDR3 sequence is 15 residues long. Trimming cost V 5 bases and J 4 bases; bases outside gene matches: 10. The germline CDR1 and CDR2 sequences are SGHNT and YENEEA. CDR3 in amino acids: CASSPQGAGDYEQYF. CDR3 in DNA: TGTGCCAGCAGCCCCCAGGGGGCAGGGGATTACGAGCAGTACTTC.

This clone has a count of ten or more. The rearrangement joins TRBV4-1 to TRBJ1-1; D may be TRBD1 (5 bases). The CDR3 is 14 residues long. Germline CDR1 MGHRA, CDR2 YSYEKL. V lost 3 bases to trimming and J lost 0 bases, with 8 bases between them. The CDR3 here is CASSQGQLNTEAFF. CDR3 coding DNA: TGCGCCAGCAGCCAGGGGCAGCTGAACACTGAAGCTTTCTTT.

This clone was counted a few times. The chain is built from TRBV29-1 and TRBJ2-3, with TRBD1 matching 11 bases. The CDR3 sequence is 14 residues long. The trim removed 7 bases at V and 3 bases at J, leaving 6 bases unmatched. Germline V gene data show CDR1 as SQVTM and CDR2 as ANQGSEA. The CDR3 sequence is CSGEGDRGTDTQYF. The DNA for the CDR3 is TGCAGCGGGGAGGGGGACAGGGGGACAGATACGCAGTATTTT.

The rearrangement links TRBV28 to TRBJ1-4; TRBD1 aligns across 9 bases. V shed 5 bases and J 8 bases; nucleotides not matched to a gene: 0. The CDR3 extends over 12 amino acids. The germline V gene encodes CDR1 MDHEN and CDR2 SYDVKM. The CDR3 coding sequence is TGTGCCAGCAGTACAGGGGGCGAAAAACTGTTTTTT. Its protein is CASSTGGEKLFF. Full variable domain (outside the CDR3, taken from reference TRBV28 and TRBJ1-4): DVKVTQSSRYLVKRTGEKVFLECVQDMDHENMFWYRQDPGLGLRLIYFSYDVKMKEKGDIPEGYSVSREKKERFSLILESASTNQTSMYLCASSTGGEKLFFGSGTQLSVL.

The CDR3 sequence is CASSFSGTFSYEQYF. In nucleotides, the CDR3 is TGTGCCAGCAGCTTTTCCGGGACATTCTCCTACGAGCAGTACTTC. The chain employs TRBV13 and TRBJ2-7, with D possibly matching TRBD1 (6 bases). Germline V gives CDR1 PRHDT, CDR2 FYEKMQ (reference sequence). The CDR3 contains 15 residues. Trimming took 3 bases from V and 0 from J, leaving 12 bases between them.

This clone was seen a handful of times. This chain joins TRBV20-1 and TRBJ1-4; no firm D call. V dropped 5 bases and J dropped 4 bases, with 5 bases sitting between them. The CDR3 has 11 amino acids. CDR1 DFQATT and CDR2 SNEGSKA come from the germline V gene (reference sequence). The CDR3 sequence: CSAHFNEKLFF. CDR3 DNA: TGCAGTGCTCATTTTAATGAAAAACTGTTTTTT.

This sequence joins TRBV10-1 and TRBJ2-1, with TRBD1 matching 7 bases. Germline-derived CDR1 and CDR2 are WNHNN and SYGVQD (reference sequence). The CDR3 loop spans 14 amino acids. V dropped 3 bases and J dropped 7; count of bases not matched to a gene: 6. CDR3 protein: CASSDKGALNEQFF. CDR3 DNA sequence: TGCGCCAGCAGTGATAAGGGGGCTCTTAATGAGCAGTTCTTC.